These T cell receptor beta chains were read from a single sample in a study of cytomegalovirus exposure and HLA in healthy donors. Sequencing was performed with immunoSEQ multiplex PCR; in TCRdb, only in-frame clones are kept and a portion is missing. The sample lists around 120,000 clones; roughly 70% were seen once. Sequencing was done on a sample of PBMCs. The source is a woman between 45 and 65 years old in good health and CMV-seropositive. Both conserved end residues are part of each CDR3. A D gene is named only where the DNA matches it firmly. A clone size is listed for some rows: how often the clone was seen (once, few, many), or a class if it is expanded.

TGTGCCAGCCTTAGAAGGGACAGGGTCTACGAGCAGTACTTC | CASLRRDRVYEQYF | 14 | TRBV28 | NA | TRBJ2-7 | TRBD1
TGCGCCAGCAGCTGGGGGGGACAGGGGTATGAGCAGTTCTTC | CASSWGGQGYEQFF | 14 | TRBV5-1 | NA | TRBJ2-1 | TRBD1
TGTGCCAGCAGCCGACAGGGGGGAAATGAAAAACTGTTTTTT | CASSRQGGNEKLFF | 14 | TRBV5-5 | NA | TRBJ1-4 | TRBD1
TGTGCCAGCAGCGTACATACAGGGGTGAACACTGAAGCTTTCTTT | CASSVHTGVNTEAFF | 15 | TRBV9 | NA | TRBJ1-1 | TRBD1
TGTGCCAGCTTATATCCAGGGGCGCTTCGGGGCTACACCTTC | CASLYPGALRGYTF | 14 | TRBV2 | NA | TRBJ1-2 | NA
TGTGCCAGCAGCTTACAGGGGACGACTAATGAAAAACTGTTTTTT | CASSLQGTTNEKLFF | 15 | TRBV7-8 | few | TRBJ1-4 | NA
TGTGCCAGCAGCTTAAAACGAAAACAGGACTATGGCTACACCTTC | CASSLKRKQDYGYTF | 15 | TRBV5-6 | NA | TRBJ1-2 | NA
TGCGCCAGCAGCCAATCGACAGGAAGTAATTCACCCCTCCACTTT | CASSQSTGSNSPLHF | 15 | TRBV4-3 | NA | TRBJ1-6 | NA
TGTGCCAGCAGTTCGGCGGGAAACTACAATGAGCAGTTCTTC | CASSSAGNYNEQFF | 14 | TRBV6-5 | few | TRBJ2-1 | NA
TGTGCCAGCAGCCCGGGACAGGGGGGTGGCTACACCTTC | CASSPGQGGGYTF | 13 | TRBV5-4 | NA | TRBJ1-2 | TRBD1
TGTGCCAGCAGCTATAGCGGAGAGACCCAGTACTTC | CASSYSGETQYF | 12 | TRBV7-6 | NA | TRBJ2-5 | NA
TGTGCCTGGAGAGCAGGGGGAATAGGTAACACCGGGGAGCTGTTTTTT | CAWRAGGIGNTGELFF | 16 | TRBV30 | NA | TRBJ2-2 | TRBD1
TGTGCCAGCAGCCCGCAGACAGGGGGCACCGGGGAGCTGTTTTTT | CASSPQTGGTGELFF | 15 | TRBV4-2 | NA | TRBJ2-2 | TRBD1
TGTGCCAGCAAGAGGGACAGAACCGGGGAGCTGTTTTTT | CASKRDRTGELFF | 13 | TRBV27 | NA | TRBJ2-2 | TRBD1
TGCGCCAGCAGCTTGGCTCAGGGGGCTGCTGGAAACACCATATATTTT | CASSLAQGAAGNTIYF | 16 | TRBV5-1 | NA | TRBJ1-3 | TRBD1
TGTGCCAGCAGCTTCGACCTTCGGGGATCCTACGAGCAGTACTTC | CASSFDLRGSYEQYF | 15 | TRBV5-4 | NA | TRBJ2-7 | NA
TGTGCCAGCAGTTATCCCCGGGACAGGTCTTGGGCCAACGTCCTGACTTTC | CASSYPRDRSWANVLTF | 17 | TRBV6-7 | NA | TRBJ2-6 | TRBD1
TGTGCCAGCAGTTTAGGACTAGCGGGGAATGAGCAGTTCTTC | CASSLGLAGNEQFF | 14 | TRBV28 | NA | TRBJ2-1 | TRBD2
TGTGCCAGCTCACCGACAGGGAACTATGGCTACACCTTC | CASSPTGNYGYTF | 13 | TRBV18 | NA | TRBJ1-2 | TRBD1
TGTGCCAGCAGCTCACAACTAGCGGGCTCCTACAATGAGCAGTTCTTC | CASSSQLAGSYNEQFF | 16 | TRBV13 | NA | TRBJ2-1 | TRBD2
TGTGCCGGGGGGTGGGCGGTAACCGGGGAGCTGTTTTTT | CAGGWAVTGELFF | 13 | TRBV30 | once | TRBJ2-2 | NA
TGTGCCAGCAGATACCGGGGACAGGGAAATGAAAAACTGTTTTTT | CASRYRGQGNEKLFF | 15 | TRBV28 | NA | TRBJ1-4 | TRBD1
TGTGCCAGCTCACGGGACCCGGAGGGAGGCTACACCTTC | CASSRDPEGGYTF | 13 | TRBV18 | NA | TRBJ1-2 | NA
TGTGCCAGCAGCCCAACTAGCGTAAACGGGGAGCTGTTTTTT | CASSPTSVNGELFF | 14 | TRBV7-2 | few | TRBJ2-2 | TRBD2
TGTGCCACCGGAGGGTGGGGACTCAACGGCTACACCTTC | CATGGWGLNGYTF | 13 | TRBV6-1 | NA | TRBJ1-2 | NA
TGTGCCAGCAGCTCAGTAGGAGCTAGCACAGATACGCAGTATTTT | CASSSVGASTDTQYF | 15 | TRBV7-8 | NA | TRBJ2-3 | NA
TGCAGCCCACAGGGACCCACTGAAGCTTTCTTT | CSPQGPTEAFF | 11 | TRBV20-1 | NA | TRBJ1-1 | NA
TGTGCCAGCAGCCTCGGACACCAATCCTACGAGCAGTACTTC | CASSLGHQSYEQYF | 14 | TRBV5-5 | NA | TRBJ2-7 | NA
TGTGCCAGCAAGCCACAGGGTTATCAGCCCCAGCATTTT | CASKPQGYQPQHF | 13 | TRBV27 | NA | TRBJ1-5 | NA
TGCGCCAGCAGTCTTACTAGCGGGGGGATCTCCTACGAGCAGTACTTC | CASSLTSGGISYEQYF | 16 | TRBV10-2 | NA | TRBJ2-7 | TRBD2
TGCGCCAGCAGCTCCCTTGGTGCACAGGGACGGGCTGAAGCTTTCTTT | CASSSLGAQGRAEAFF | 16 | TRBV5-1 | NA | TRBJ1-1 | NA
TGTGCCAGTAGTACGTTGCTTAATAGCGGGTGGGGGTCAGATACGCAGTATTTT | CASSTLLNSGWGSDTQYF | 18 | TRBV19 | NA | TRBJ2-3 | TRBD2
TGTGCCATCACTGGGACAGGGGGCAGTTACGAGCAGTACTTC | CAITGTGGSYEQYF | 14 | TRBV10-3 | NA | TRBJ2-7 | TRBD1
TGTGCCAGCAGCCTCCTTTCGGGGGAGCAGTACTTC | CASSLLSGEQYF | 12 | TRBV5-6 | NA | TRBJ2-7 | NA
TGTGCCAGCAGTCGACAGGGAACAAGCTCCTATAATTCACCCCTCCACTTT | CASSRQGTSSYNSPLHF | 17 | TRBV2 | NA | TRBJ1-6 | TRBD1
TGTGCCAGCAGCTTGACGCGCGGCGAGGTGAATACGCAGTATTTT | CASSLTRGEVNTQYF | 15 | TRBV5-6 | NA | TRBJ2-3 | NA
TGTGCCAGCCGTGGAACCTCAACAGGGGGGGACTATGGCTACACCTTC | CASRGTSTGGDYGYTF | 16 | TRBV6-1 | NA | TRBJ1-2 | TRBD1
TGTGCCAGCAGAGACAGGGGGACGAACACTGAAGCTTTCTTT | CASRDRGTNTEAFF | 14 | TRBV2 | few | TRBJ1-1 | TRBD1
TGTGCCAGCAGCTTAGAAGGAGGGGTCACTGAAGCTTTCTTT | CASSLEGGVTEAFF | 14 | TRBV7-8 | NA | TRBJ1-1 | NA
TGCGCCAGCAGCCAAGATTATACGGTTTACGGGGGACAAGAGACCCAGTACTTC | CASSQDYTVYGGQETQYF | 18 | TRBV4-3 | NA | TRBJ2-5 | NA
TGTGCCAGCAGCTTAGGACAGGTGAATCAGCCCCAGCATTTT | CASSLGQVNQPQHF | 14 | TRBV7-2 | once | TRBJ1-5 | NA
TGCGCCAGCAGCTCCGCTCCAGGGTTGGATACGCAGTATTTT | CASSSAPGLDTQYF | 14 | TRBV5-1 | NA | TRBJ2-3 | NA
TGCGCCAGCAGCCAAGAGTCAACAGGGTGGTACAATGAGCAGTTCTTC | CASSQESTGWYNEQFF | 16 | TRBV4-3 | NA | TRBJ2-1 | NA
TGTGCCAGCAGTTTAGGTTCGGGACAATTCCTCGACATTCAGTACTTC | CASSLGSGQFLDIQYF | 16 | TRBV28 | NA | TRBJ2-4 | NA
TGTGCCACCAGCAGAGGAACAGGCTGGAATCAGCCCCAGCATTTT | CATSRGTGWNQPQHF | 15 | TRBV15 | few | TRBJ1-5 | NA
TGTGCCAGCAGCCAAGATCTTGGCAGTGAAGCTTTCTTT | CASSQDLGSEAFF | 13 | TRBV4-2 | once | TRBJ1-1 | NA
TGTGCCATCAGTGATCTCGGGACTAGCGGAGCCTACGAGCAGTACTTC | CAISDLGTSGAYEQYF | 16 | TRBV10-3 | NA | TRBJ2-7 | TRBD2
TGTGCCAGCAGCTTACAGGGACAGGGGAACACTGAAGCTTTCTTT | CASSLQGQGNTEAFF | 15 | TRBV7-2 | NA | TRBJ1-1 | TRBD1
TGTGCCAGCAGCTTAACAGGATCAGACTCCTCTGGAAACACCATATATTTT | CASSLTGSDSSGNTIYF | 17 | TRBV7-3 | NA | TRBJ1-3 | NA
TGTGCCAGCAGGTGGGCCAGGGATCTTTCTGGGGCCAACGTCCTGACTTTC | CASRWARDLSGANVLTF | 17 | TRBV2 | few | TRBJ2-6 | NA
TGTGCCAGCAGTGAAGCGGGGCTGCTAAGTGCAGATACGCAGTATTTT | CASSEAGLLSADTQYF | 16 | TRBV2 | NA | TRBJ2-3 | NA
TGTGCCAGCAGCGAAGACCCGGGGACCCAGTACTTC | CASSEDPGTQYF | 12 | TRBV5-4 | NA | TRBJ2-5 | NA
TGTGCCAGTAGTCCACAGAACACTGAAGCTTTCTTT | CASSPQNTEAFF | 12 | TRBV19 | NA | TRBJ1-1 | NA
TGCGCCAGCAGCCTCGGACAGGGAAGCGAAAAACTGTTTTTT | CASSLGQGSEKLFF | 14 | TRBV5-1 | NA | TRBJ1-4 | TRBD1
TGTGCCTGGAGTGCCCCAGGGGGCGCGAACACTGAAGCTTTCTTT | CAWSAPGGANTEAFF | 15 | TRBV30 | few | TRBJ1-1 | TRBD1
TGCGCCAGCAGCTTGGATTTGGGGAGGGCCACTGAAGCTTTCTTT | CASSLDLGRATEAFF | 15 | TRBV5-1 | NA | TRBJ1-1 | NA
TGTGCCAGCTCACCTTACGGAGAGGAGACCCAGTACTTC | CASSPYGEETQYF | 13 | TRBV18 | NA | TRBJ2-5 | NA
TGTGCCAGCAGCCTGGGGACAGGGAACCTTTATGGCTACACCTTC | CASSLGTGNLYGYTF | 15 | TRBV11-2 | NA | TRBJ1-2 | TRBD1
TGTGCCAGCAGTTCGCGTCAAGAGACCCAGTACTTC | CASSSRQETQYF | 12 | TRBV28 | once | TRBJ2-5 | NA